This TCR beta chain was sequenced during a study of T cell repertoires in cytomegalovirus infection. In the study overall: CMV infection plus the matching HLA type was flagged by public TCR beta signatures.

This clonotype has at least ten counts. Its antigen is still unknown. TCRdb reprocessed the reads with MiXCR, giving one entry per CDR3 protein. The table lists about 260,000 distinct CDR3 sequences, less than 9.5% of them singletons. Study-wide findings and caveats: Carriers of CMV and the relevant HLA type were discriminated by public TCR beta frequency. CMV-specific TCR beta clonotypes restricted by HLA-C were the ones dominating the ex vivo response.

Germline V gene lookup returns CDR1 SGHTA and CDR2 FQGNSA. The ends lost 6 bases at V and 5 bases at J; junction bases unmatched: 7. The CDR3 sequence is 16 residues long. Sequencing input: PBMCs. The chain links TRBV7-2 to TRBJ2-2, with 12 bases identical to TRBD2. The TCR originated in a human donor in good health (CMV status not recorded). Some clones in this sample may be carry-over from other donors' samples. The CDR3: CASSYRTSGVTGELFF. In nucleotides, the CDR3 is TGTGCCAGCAGTTACCGGACTAGCGGGGTTACCGGGGAGCTGTTTTTT.